A selection of T cell receptor beta chains follows, all from one sample in a study of T cells after yellow fever vaccination. TCRdb independently ran MiXCR on the 5' RACE reads; one entry per CDR3 protein. Of about 360,000 distinct CDR3 sequences in the sample, about 6% were seen once. This material consisted of PBMCs, taken 5 days after the yellow fever booster vaccination. All receptors come from a man aged 30 to 39 who received the YFV17D yellow fever vaccine. Both conserved end residues are part of each CDR3. A D gene is named only where the DNA matches it firmly. Size is stated for part of the rows, as once, few or many counts, or as a class when the clone is expanded.

j_call: TRBJ2-5
d_call: TRBD2
v_call: TRBV19
clone_size: NA
cdr3_nt: TGTGCCAGCCGACTAGCCGCTGGGGAGACCCAGTACTTC
cdr3_aa: CASRLAAGETQYF

j_call: TRBJ2-1
d_call: TRBD1
v_call: TRBV12-3/TRBV12-4
clone_size: many
cdr3_nt: TGTGCCAGCAGTTTACCTTACCCAGACGACAGGGAGAGATTCTTC
cdr3_aa: CASSLPYPDDRERFF

j_call: TRBJ2-1
d_call: NA
v_call: TRBV10-3
clone_size: many
cdr3_nt: TGTGCCATCAGTGATTGGGCCCCTGGGCCGAATGAGCAGTTCTTC
cdr3_aa: CAISDWAPGPNEQFF

j_call: TRBJ1-3
d_call: TRBD1
v_call: TRBV6-5
clone_size: many
cdr3_nt: TGTGCCAGCAGTTTGGGACAGGGGTTTCGAAACACCATATATTTT
cdr3_aa: CASSLGQGFRNTIYF

j_call: TRBJ1-1
d_call: NA
v_call: TRBV14
clone_size: NA
cdr3_nt: TGTGCCAGCAGCCAAGATTGGGGCCAACTAAACACTGAAGCTTTCTTT
cdr3_aa: CASSQDWGQLNTEAFF

j_call: TRBJ2-7
d_call: NA
v_call: TRBV23-1
clone_size: NA
cdr3_nt: TGCGCCAGCAGTCAATCGGAAGGGGGTCCCTACGAGCAGTACTTC
cdr3_aa: CASSQSEGGPYEQYF

j_call: TRBJ1-5
d_call: NA
v_call: TRBV19
clone_size: NA
cdr3_nt: TGTGCCAGTAGTATGTCAGAACAGCCCCAGCATTTT
cdr3_aa: CASSMSEQPQHF

j_call: TRBJ2-3
d_call: TRBD2
v_call: TRBV10-1
clone_size: few
cdr3_nt: TGCGCCAGCAGTGTAGGGGAAGCGGGAGCGGATACGCAGTATTTT
cdr3_aa: CASSVGEAGADTQYF

j_call: TRBJ1-2
d_call: NA
v_call: TRBV7-2
clone_size: NA
cdr3_nt: TGTGCCAGCAGCCCCGCGCCGGTTAACTATGGCTACACCTTC
cdr3_aa: CASSPAPVNYGYTF

j_call: TRBJ2-2
d_call: TRBD2
v_call: TRBV4-1
clone_size: many
cdr3_nt: TGCGCCAGCAGCCAAGAGCTAGTAGCGGGAGCCGGGGAGCTGTTTTTT
cdr3_aa: CASSQELVAGAGELFF

j_call: TRBJ1-6
d_call: TRBD1
v_call: TRBV5-5
clone_size: few
cdr3_nt: TGTGCCAGCAGCAGGACAGGGGGTTCGTCGAATTCACCCCTCCACTTT
cdr3_aa: CASSRTGGSSNSPLHF

j_call: TRBJ2-7
d_call: NA
v_call: TRBV4-3
clone_size: NA
cdr3_nt: TGCGCCAGCAGCCAAGCTCCGGGACCCACCTACGAGCAGTACTTC
cdr3_aa: CASSQAPGPTYEQYF

j_call: TRBJ2-3
d_call: TRBD2
v_call: TRBV10-3
clone_size: few
cdr3_nt: TGTGCCATCAGAAAAACTAGCGGGAGGGTTCCAGATACGCAGTATTTT
cdr3_aa: CAIRKTSGRVPDTQYF

j_call: TRBJ1-1
d_call: NA
v_call: TRBV6-2/TRBV6-3
clone_size: many
cdr3_nt: TGTGCCAGCACCGCGAACACTGAAGCTTTCTTT
cdr3_aa: CASTANTEAFF

j_call: TRBJ1-1
d_call: NA
v_call: TRBV7-8
clone_size: many
cdr3_nt: TGTGCCAGCAGCCCAGGCTCGAGGGTTGAAGCTTTCTTT
cdr3_aa: CASSPGSRVEAFF

j_call: TRBJ2-7
d_call: NA
v_call: TRBV7-2
clone_size: few
cdr3_nt: TGTGCCAGCAGCTTTGCTGGGGGGACAACCGCCTACGAGCAGTACTTC
cdr3_aa: CASSFAGGTTAYEQYF

j_call: TRBJ1-5
d_call: NA
v_call: TRBV12-3/TRBV12-4
clone_size: many
cdr3_nt: TGTGCCAGCAGTCACAATCAGCCCCAGCATTTT
cdr3_aa: CASSHNQPQHF

j_call: TRBJ2-1
d_call: TRBD2
v_call: TRBV15
clone_size: few
cdr3_nt: TGTGCCACCAGCAGAGTTAGCGGGAGCTCCTACAATGAGCAGTTCTTC
cdr3_aa: CATSRVSGSSYNEQFF

j_call: TRBJ2-2
d_call: TRBD1
v_call: TRBV4-3
clone_size: many
cdr3_nt: TGCGCCAGCAGAAGACAGGGGGCTGACGGGGAGCTGTTTTTT
cdr3_aa: CASRRQGADGELFF

j_call: TRBJ2-1
d_call: NA
v_call: TRBV19
clone_size: many
cdr3_nt: TGTGCCAGTATAGGGTTGGGGGGCTCCTACAATGAGCAGTTCTTC
cdr3_aa: CASIGLGGSYNEQFF

j_call: TRBJ2-3
d_call: TRBD1
v_call: TRBV29-1
clone_size: few
cdr3_nt: TGCAGCGGGGACAGGGCCGGCGCAGATACGCAGTATTTT
cdr3_aa: CSGDRAGADTQYF

j_call: TRBJ1-2
d_call: NA
v_call: TRBV12-3/TRBV12-4
clone_size: many
cdr3_nt: TGTGCCAGCAGTTTAGGCAAGGGGCCCACCTATGGCTACACCTTC
cdr3_aa: CASSLGKGPTYGYTF

j_call: TRBJ2-7
d_call: TRBD2
v_call: TRBV20-1
clone_size: NA
cdr3_nt: TGCAGTGCTAGAGATCTTAGCGGGCTCTCCTACGAGCAGTACTTC
cdr3_aa: CSARDLSGLSYEQYF

j_call: TRBJ2-1
d_call: NA
v_call: TRBV3-1
clone_size: NA
cdr3_nt: TGTGCCAGCAGCCAGGGGGGCCATGCGTTGGCCTACAATGAGCAGTTCTTC
cdr3_aa: CASSQGGHALAYNEQFF

j_call: TRBJ2-1
d_call: NA
v_call: TRBV11-2
clone_size: NA
cdr3_nt: TGTGCCAGCAGCCCAACGCGACTAAATGAGCAGTTCTTC
cdr3_aa: CASSPTRLNEQFF

j_call: TRBJ2-6
d_call: NA
v_call: TRBV9
clone_size: NA
cdr3_nt: TGTGCCAGCAGCCCTCAGGGAGGGGGCGCTGGGGCCAACGTCCTGACTTTC
cdr3_aa: CASSPQGGGAGANVLTF